The 19 T cell receptor beta chains below all came from one sample that was sequenced in a study of T-cell memory formation after mild COVID-19. From the 5' RACE reads, TCRdb called clonotypes with MiXCR, one entry per CDR3 protein. Of some 130,000 distinct CDR3 sequences detected, about 5.9% appear once; the ten largest clones hold about 2.2%. Sequenced material: PBMCs or a T cell subset sorted from them (not recorded which). The receptors here all came from an adult woman who had mild COVID-19 (a few samples of this study predate the infection). Cell type and time point are not known.

This clonotype showed up just once. The chain has TRBV5-6 and TRBJ2-7; possibly TRBD1 for D (6 bases). V gave up 3 bases and J gave up 0 bases, with 25 bases separating them. Germline assignment: CDR1 SGHDT and CDR2 YYEEEE. The CDR3 loop spans 19 amino acids. The CDR3 here is CASSSAGPGQKISSYEQYF. Here the CDR3 DNA reads TGTGCCAGCAGCTCCGCCGGGCCGGGACAAAAAATCTCCTCCTACGAGCAGTACTTC. Full variable domain (remainder filled in from reference TRBV5-6 and TRBJ2-7): DAGVTQSPTHLIKTRGQQVTLRCSPKSGHDTVSWYQQALGQGPQFIFQYYEEEERQRGNFPDRFSGHQFPNYSSELNVNALLLGDSALYLCASSSAGPGQKISSYEQYFGPGTRLTVT.

This chain links TRBV15 with TRBJ1-2; the D is unclear. This CDR3 region has 14 residues. Trimming left V 8 bases short and J 4 bases short, with 17 bases between. The germline CDR1 and CDR2 sequences are LNHNV and YYDKDF (reference sequence). This chain's CDR3 is CATAEAGRGYGYTF. The CDR3, as DNA: TGTGCCACCGCCGAGGCTGGTCGTGGCTATGGCTACACCTTC.

This clonotype came up many times. CDR3 in DNA: TGTGCCAGCAGCCGTGACGACAGGGGACATTCACCCCTCCACTTT. Protein product: CASSRDDRGHSPLHF. This chain uses TRBV7-9 with TRBJ1-6; 8 nucleotides line up with TRBD1. This CDR3 contains 15 residues. With V trimmed by 5 bases and J by 8 bases, 8 bases remained unmatched. Germline CDR1 SEHNR, CDR2 FQNEAQ (reference sequence).

The chain carries TRBV9 and TRBJ2-6; D gene unclear. There are 16 residues in the CDR3. Trimming pared 0 bases from V and 0 bases from J, leaving 7 bases between. The germline V gene encodes CDR1 SGDLS and CDR2 YYNGEE. CDR3 sequence reads: CASSVAFGSGANVLTF. CDR3 DNA: TGTGCCAGCAGCGTAGCTTTCGGCTCTGGGGCCAACGTCCTGACTTTC.

This clonotype was counted at least ten times. CDR3 bases: TGTGCCAGCAGCTTAGGAAGACGGGCTGGGAGGTACGAGCAGTACTTC. Protein product: CASSLGRRAGRYEQYF. The chain joins TRBV7-2 to TRBJ2-7; TRBD2 is a possible D gene (6 bases). The germline V and J ends were trimmed by 1 base and 4 bases, with 17 bases remaining between them. Per the germline V gene, CDR1 is SGHTA and CDR2 is FQGNSA. This CDR3 is 16 amino acids long.

This chain links TRBV2 with TRBJ1-1; TRBD1 might be the D (5 bases). V lost 6 bases, J lost 6 bases, and 14 bases lay in between. The CDR3 is made up of 13 amino acids. The germline CDR1 and CDR2 sequences are SNHLY and FYNNEI. CDR3 loop: CASREWGEAEAFF. CDR3 nucleotides: TGTGCCAGCAGAGAATGGGGGGAAGCTGAAGCTTTCTTT.

This clonotype was observed a few times. V usage is TRBV5-1 and J usage is TRBJ2-2, with TRBD1 matching over 10 bases. CDR3 size: 15 residues. Germline trimming cut 7 bases from V and 6 bases from J; bases unmatched to any gene: 9. Germline lookup yields CDR1 SGHRS and CDR2 YFSETQ. CDR3 sequence (DNA): TGCGCCAGCGTGCAGACAGGGGGCGGATCCGGGGAGCTGTTTTTT. Translated: CASVQTGGGSGELFF.

This chain joins TRBV18 and TRBJ1-2; D is unresolved. Per the germline V gene, CDR1 is KGHSH and CDR2 is LQKENI. V lost 2 bases, J lost 4 bases, and 8 bases lay in between. The CDR3 covers 13 residues. As DNA, the CDR3 is TGTGCCAGCTCACCAAGGACTAGCTATGGCTACACCTTC. It translates to CASSPRTSYGYTF. The variable domain in full, completed from reference TRBV18 and TRBJ1-2, reads NAGVMQNPRHLVRRRGQEARLRCSPMKGHSHVYWYRQLPEEGLKFMVYLQKENIIDESGMPKERFSAEFPKEGPSILRIQQVVRGDSAAYFCASSPRTSYGYTFGSGTRLTVV.

This clonotype came up many times. The J gene is TRBJ2-5, the V gene TRBV7-9; 8 nucleotides agree with TRBD1. The CDR3 runs 17 residues. Germline assignment: CDR1 SEHNR and CDR2 FQNEAQ (reference sequence). The junction had 14 bases not matched to a gene; V was cut back by 1 base and J by 7 bases. The CDR3 reads CASSLGAGQGGSGTQYF. CDR3 sequence (DNA): TGTGCCAGCAGCTTAGGGGCCGGACAGGGTGGCTCGGGGACCCAGTACTTC. Full variable domain (outside the CDR3, taken from reference TRBV7-9 and TRBJ2-5): DTGVSQNPRHKITKRGQNVTFRCDPISEHNRLYWYRQTLGQGPEFLTYFQNEAQLEKSRLLSDRFSAERPKGSFSTLEIQRTEQGDSAMYLCASSLGAGQGGSGTQYFGPGTRLLVL.

The chain recombines TRBV6-5 with TRBJ1-2, with D uncertain. Looked up from germline, CDR1 is MNHEY and CDR2 is SVGAGI. This CDR3 has 12 amino acids. V was trimmed by 7 bases and J by 4 bases, leaving 10 bases between them. This chain's CDR3 is CASKQRGYGYTF. In nucleotides, the CDR3 is TGTGCCAGCAAGCAGAGAGGCTATGGCTACACCTTC.

This clonotype was found a few times. The chain is built from TRBV12-3 or TRBV12-4 and TRBJ1-3, with TRBD1 matching over 8 bases. This CDR3 has 17 residues. V lost 2 bases to trimming and J lost 2 bases; unmatched junction nucleotides: 8. The CDR3 bases are TGTGCCAGCAGTTTAAGGAACAGGGGGTTGGCTGGAAACACCATATATTTT. It codes for CASSLRNRGLAGNTIYF.

This clonotype was observed a few times. This chain links TRBV12-3 or TRBV12-4 with TRBJ1-2; D unclear. The CDR3 length is 15 residues. Trimming stripped 6 bases from V and 6 bases from J, with 20 bases between. For the CDR3, the DNA is TGTGCCAGCAGGCCCGGCCGTAGATCCCGCGATGGCTACACCTTC. This translates into CASRPGRRSRDGYTF.

At least ten counts were recorded for this clonotype. The chain employs TRBV5-1 and TRBJ2-7; TRBD1 matches 7 bases. The germline gives CDR1 SGHRS, CDR2 YFSETQ. CDR3 size: 13 residues. V lost 4 bases to trimming and J lost 2 bases; unmatched junction nucleotides: 3. CDR3 loop: CASSPGTAYEQYF. The CDR3 coding sequence is TGCGCCAGCAGCCCGGGGACAGCCTACGAGCAGTACTTC.

A few counts support this clonotype. The chain links TRBV4-3 to TRBJ1-6; D is unresolved. In germline, CDR1 is LGHNA, CDR2 YSLEER. This CDR3 is built from 14 residues. Trimming cost V 0 bases and J 8 bases, with 8 bases left between them. CDR3 sequence: CASSQEPWHSPLHF. The CDR3 nucleotides read TGCGCCAGCAGCCAAGAGCCGTGGCATTCACCCCTCCACTTT.

This clonotype was picked up many times. CDR3 protein: CASSPRTGLNSPLHF. CDR3 coding DNA: TGTGCCAGCAGCCCCCGGACAGGGTTGAATTCACCCCTCCACTTT. The chain combines TRBV9 with TRBJ1-6, with TRBD1 matching over 8 bases. Germline values: CDR1 SGDLS, CDR2 YYNGEE. The CDR3 contains 15 residues. With V trimmed by 4 bases and J by 7 bases, 7 bases remained unmatched.

This clonotype was seen more than once but under ten times. The V gene is TRBV4-2, the J gene TRBJ2-2; the match to TRBD2 covers 7 bases. This CDR3 has 15 amino acids. Germline CDR1 is LGHNA and CDR2 is YNFKEQ. V was pared by 1 base and J by 7 bases, with 6 bases of the junction left unmatched. CDR3 in amino acids: CASSQGTSRGGELFF. The CDR3 region has the DNA TGTGCCAGCAGCCAAGGGACTAGTAGGGGCGGGGAGCTGTTTTTT.

This rearrangement joins TRBV7-3 to TRBJ2-3; 8 positions agree with TRBD2. The CDR3 length is 16 residues. Germline-derived CDR1 and CDR2 are SGHTA and FQGTGA. V lost 1 base and J lost 2; bases outside the gene matches: 5. Written as DNA, the CDR3 is TGTGCCAGCAGCTTAAACCAGCGGGAGAACACAGATACGCAGTATTTT. Its translation: CASSLNQRENTDTQYF. Using reference TRBV7-3 and TRBJ2-3 for the parts outside the CDR3, the full variable domain is GAGVSQTPSNKVTEKGKYVELRCDPISGHTALYWYRQSLGQGPEFLIYFQGTGAADDSGLPNDRFFAVRPEGSVSTLKIQRTERGDSAVYLCASSLNQRENTDTQYFGPGTRLTVL.

This clonotype was seen only a few times. This chain joins TRBV24-1 and TRBJ2-3; possible D gene TRBD2, 5 bases. The CDR3 is 14 amino acids. Trimming left V 0 bases short and J 7 bases short, with 10 bases between. Germline CDR1 KGHDR, CDR2 SFDVKD. The CDR3: CATSDLAPGNTQYF. The DNA of the CDR3 is TGTGCCACCAGTGATTTGGCCCCGGGAAATACGCAGTATTTT.

The sample holds a few counts of this clonotype. This rearrangement joins TRBV29-1 to TRBJ2-3, with D uncertain. The CDR3 covers 17 residues. V was trimmed by 1 base and J by 0 bases, leaving 17 bases between them. The germline CDR1 and CDR2 sequences are SQVTM and ANQGSEA. CDR3 sequence reads: CSVEGVWGIDSTDTQYF. Written as DNA, the CDR3 is TGCAGCGTTGAAGGCGTTTGGGGAATCGATAGCACAGATACGCAGTATTTT.